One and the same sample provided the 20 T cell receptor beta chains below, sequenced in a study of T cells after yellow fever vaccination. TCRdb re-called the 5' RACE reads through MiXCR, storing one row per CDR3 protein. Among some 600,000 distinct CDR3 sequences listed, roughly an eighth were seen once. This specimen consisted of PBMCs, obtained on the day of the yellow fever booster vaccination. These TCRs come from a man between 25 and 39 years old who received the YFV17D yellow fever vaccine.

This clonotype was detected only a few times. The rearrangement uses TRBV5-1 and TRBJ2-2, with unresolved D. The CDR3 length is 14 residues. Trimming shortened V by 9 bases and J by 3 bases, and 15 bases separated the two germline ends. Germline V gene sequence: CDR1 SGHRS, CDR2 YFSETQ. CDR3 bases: TGCGCCACCACGGGTGCCGCGGACACCGGGGAGCTGTTTTTT. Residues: CATTGAADTGELFF.

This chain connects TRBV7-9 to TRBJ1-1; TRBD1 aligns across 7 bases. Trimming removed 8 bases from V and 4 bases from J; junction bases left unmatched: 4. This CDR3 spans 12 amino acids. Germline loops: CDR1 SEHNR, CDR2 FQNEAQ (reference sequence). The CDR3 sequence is CASLGTATEAFF. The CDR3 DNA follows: TGTGCCAGCTTAGGGACAGCCACTGAAGCTTTCTTT.

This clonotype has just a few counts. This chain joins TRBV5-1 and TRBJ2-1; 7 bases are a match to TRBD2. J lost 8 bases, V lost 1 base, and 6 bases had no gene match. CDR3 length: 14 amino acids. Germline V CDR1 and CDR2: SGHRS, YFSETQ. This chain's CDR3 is CASSLSSGNDEQFF. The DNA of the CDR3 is TGCGCCAGCAGCTTGAGCAGCGGGAACGATGAGCAGTTCTTC.

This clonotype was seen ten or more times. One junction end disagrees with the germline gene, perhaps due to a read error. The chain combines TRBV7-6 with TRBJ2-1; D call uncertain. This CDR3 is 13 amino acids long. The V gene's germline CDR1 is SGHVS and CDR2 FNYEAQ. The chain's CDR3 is CASSLGRNNEQFF. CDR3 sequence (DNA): TGTGCCAGCAGTTTAGGCAGGAACAATGAGCAGTTCTTC.

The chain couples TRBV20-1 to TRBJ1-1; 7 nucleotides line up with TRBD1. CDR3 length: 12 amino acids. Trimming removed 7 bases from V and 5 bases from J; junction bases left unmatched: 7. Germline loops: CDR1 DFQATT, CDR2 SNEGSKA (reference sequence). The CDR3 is CSVQPGGTEAFF. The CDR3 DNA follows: TGCAGTGTTCAGCCAGGGGGTACTGAAGCTTTCTTT.

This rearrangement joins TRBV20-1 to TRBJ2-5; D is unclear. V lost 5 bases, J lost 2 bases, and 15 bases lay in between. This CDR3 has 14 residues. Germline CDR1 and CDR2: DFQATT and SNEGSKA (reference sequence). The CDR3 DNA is TGCAGTGCTTACGTCTCCGTCGGGCAAGAGACCCAGTACTTC. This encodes CSAYVSVGQETQYF.

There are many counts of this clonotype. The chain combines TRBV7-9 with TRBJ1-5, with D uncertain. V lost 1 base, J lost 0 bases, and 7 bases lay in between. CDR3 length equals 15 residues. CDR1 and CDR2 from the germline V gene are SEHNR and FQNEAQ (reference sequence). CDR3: CASSLGSDSNQPQHF. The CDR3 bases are TGTGCCAGCAGCTTAGGCTCAGATAGCAATCAGCCCCAGCATTTT.

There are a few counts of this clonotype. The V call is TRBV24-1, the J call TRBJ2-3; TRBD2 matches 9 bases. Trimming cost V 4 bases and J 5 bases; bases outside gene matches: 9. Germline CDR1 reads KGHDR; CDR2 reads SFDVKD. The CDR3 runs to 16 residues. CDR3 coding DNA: TGTGCCACCAGTGACCCTGGCGGGAGGGCCCAAGATACGCAGTATTTT. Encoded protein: CATSDPGGRAQDTQYF.

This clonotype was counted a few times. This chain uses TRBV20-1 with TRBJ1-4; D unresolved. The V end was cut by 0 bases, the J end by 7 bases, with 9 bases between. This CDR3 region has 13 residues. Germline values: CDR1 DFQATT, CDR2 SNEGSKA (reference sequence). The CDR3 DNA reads TGCAGTGCTAGAGATTTGGGTGGTGAAAAACTGTTTTTT. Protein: CSARDLGGEKLFF.

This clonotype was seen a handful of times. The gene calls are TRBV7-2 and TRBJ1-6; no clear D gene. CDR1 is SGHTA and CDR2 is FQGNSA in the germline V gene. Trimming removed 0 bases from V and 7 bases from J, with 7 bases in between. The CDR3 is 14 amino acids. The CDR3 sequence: CASSLASGNSPLHF. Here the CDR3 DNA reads TGTGCCAGCAGCTTAGCTTCCGGAAATTCACCCCTCCACTTT.

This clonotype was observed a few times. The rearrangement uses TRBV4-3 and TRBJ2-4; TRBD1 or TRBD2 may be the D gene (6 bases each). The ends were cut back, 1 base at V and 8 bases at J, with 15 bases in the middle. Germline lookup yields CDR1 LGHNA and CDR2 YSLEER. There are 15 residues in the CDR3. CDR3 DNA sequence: TGCGCCAGCAGCCAAGGTGGGCAGAGGGGGGACATTCAGTACTTC. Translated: CASSQGGQRGDIQYF.

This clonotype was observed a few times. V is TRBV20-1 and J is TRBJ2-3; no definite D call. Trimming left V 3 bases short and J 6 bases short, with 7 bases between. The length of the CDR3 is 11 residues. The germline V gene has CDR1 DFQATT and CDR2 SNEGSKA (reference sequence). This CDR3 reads CSASGVDTQYF. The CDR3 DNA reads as TGCAGTGCTAGTGGGGTTGATACGCAGTATTTT.

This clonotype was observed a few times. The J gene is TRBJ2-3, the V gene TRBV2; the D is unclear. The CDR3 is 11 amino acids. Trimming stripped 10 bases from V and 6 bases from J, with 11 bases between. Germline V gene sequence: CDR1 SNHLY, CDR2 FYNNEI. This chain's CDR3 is CATLEADTQYF. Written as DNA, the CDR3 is TGTGCCACCCTTGAGGCTGATACGCAGTATTTT.

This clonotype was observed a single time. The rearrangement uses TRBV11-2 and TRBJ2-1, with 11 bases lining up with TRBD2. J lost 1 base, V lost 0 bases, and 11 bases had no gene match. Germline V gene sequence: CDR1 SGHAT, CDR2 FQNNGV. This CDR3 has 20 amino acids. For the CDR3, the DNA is TGTGCCAGCAGCTTAGATTCTTGGGGCTCTAGCGGGAGGTCCTACAATGAGCAGTTCTTC. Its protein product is CASSLDSWGSSGRSYNEQFF.

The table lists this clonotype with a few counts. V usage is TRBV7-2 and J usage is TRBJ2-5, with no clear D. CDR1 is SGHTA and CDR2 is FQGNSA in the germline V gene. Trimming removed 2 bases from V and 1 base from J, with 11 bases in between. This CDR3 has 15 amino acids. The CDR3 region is CASSLTPSTQETQYF. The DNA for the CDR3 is TGTGCCAGCAGCTTAACCCCCTCCACCCAAGAGACCCAGTACTTC. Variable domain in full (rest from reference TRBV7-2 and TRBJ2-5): GAGVSQSPSNKVTEKGKDVELRCDPISGHTALYWYRQSLGQGLEFLIYFQGNSAPDKSGLPSDRFSAERTGGSVSTLTIQRTQQEDSAVYLCASSLTPSTQETQYFGPGTRLLVL.

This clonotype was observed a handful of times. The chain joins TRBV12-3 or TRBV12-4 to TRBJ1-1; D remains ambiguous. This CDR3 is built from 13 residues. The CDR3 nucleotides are TGTGCGGCTTACGACGGAGGGAGCGCTGAAGCTTTCTTT. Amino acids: CAAYDGGSAEAFF.

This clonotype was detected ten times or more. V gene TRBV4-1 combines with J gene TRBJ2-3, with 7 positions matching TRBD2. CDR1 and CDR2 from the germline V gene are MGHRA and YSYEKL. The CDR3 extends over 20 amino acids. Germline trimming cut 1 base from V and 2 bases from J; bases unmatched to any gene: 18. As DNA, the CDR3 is TGCGCCAGCAGCCAAGTTGGGTCAAACATCGGGAGGCAGAACACAGATACGCAGTATTTT. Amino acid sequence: CASSQVGSNIGRQNTDTQYF.

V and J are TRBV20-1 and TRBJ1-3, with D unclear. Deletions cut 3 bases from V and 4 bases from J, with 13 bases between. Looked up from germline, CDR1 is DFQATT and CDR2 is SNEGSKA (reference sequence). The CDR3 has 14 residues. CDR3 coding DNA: TGCAGTGCTAGGGAAGACACTGGCGGAAACACCATATATTTT. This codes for CSAREDTGGNTIYF.

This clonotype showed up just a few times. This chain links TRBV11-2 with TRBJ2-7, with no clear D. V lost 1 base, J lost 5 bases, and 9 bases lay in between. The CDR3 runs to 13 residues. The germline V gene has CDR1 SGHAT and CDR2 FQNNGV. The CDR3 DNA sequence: TGTGCCAGCAGCTTAGTAGGAGAAAACGAGCAGTACTTC. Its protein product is CASSLVGENEQYF. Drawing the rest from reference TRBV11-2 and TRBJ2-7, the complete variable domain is EAGVAQSPRYKIIEKRQSVAFWCNPISGHATLYWYQQILGQGPKLLIQFQNNGVVDDSQLPKDRFSAERLKGVDSTLKIQPAKLEDSAVYLCASSLVGENEQYFGPGTRLTVT.

Here the CDR3 DNA reads TGCGCCAGCAGCCAAGGTGGGAACTACGAGCAGTACTTC. Residues: CASSQGGNYEQYF. This chain connects TRBV4-1 to TRBJ2-7; D unclear. The CDR3 sequence is 13 residues long. The germline gives CDR1 MGHRA, CDR2 YSYEKL. Deletions cut 1 base from V and 3 bases from J, with 7 bases between.